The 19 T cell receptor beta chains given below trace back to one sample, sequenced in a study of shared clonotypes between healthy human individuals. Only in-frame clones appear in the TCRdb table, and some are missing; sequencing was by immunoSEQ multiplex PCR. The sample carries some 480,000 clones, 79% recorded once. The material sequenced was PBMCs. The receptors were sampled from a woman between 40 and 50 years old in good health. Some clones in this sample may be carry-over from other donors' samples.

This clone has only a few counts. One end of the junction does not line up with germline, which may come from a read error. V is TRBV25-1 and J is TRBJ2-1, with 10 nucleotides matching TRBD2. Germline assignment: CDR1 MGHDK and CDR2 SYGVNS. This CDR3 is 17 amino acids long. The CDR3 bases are TGTACCAGCAGTGAATACTCAGCGGGAGGGCGAAACAATGAGCAGTTCTTC. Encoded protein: CTSSEYSAGGRNNEQFF.

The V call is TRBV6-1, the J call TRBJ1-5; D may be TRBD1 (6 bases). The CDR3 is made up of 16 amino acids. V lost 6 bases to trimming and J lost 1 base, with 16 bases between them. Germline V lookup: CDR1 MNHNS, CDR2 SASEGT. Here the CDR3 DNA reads TGTGCCAGCAGCGAAACAGGGTTGGGGAGCAATCAGCCCCAGCATTTT. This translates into CASSETGLGSNQPQHF.

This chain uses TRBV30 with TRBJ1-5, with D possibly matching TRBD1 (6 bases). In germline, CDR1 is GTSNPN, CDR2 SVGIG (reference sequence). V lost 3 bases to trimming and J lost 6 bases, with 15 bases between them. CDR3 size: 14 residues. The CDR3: CAWSEGLGGQPQHF. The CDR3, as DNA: TGTGCCTGGAGCGAGGGCCTAGGGGGTCAGCCCCAGCATTTT.

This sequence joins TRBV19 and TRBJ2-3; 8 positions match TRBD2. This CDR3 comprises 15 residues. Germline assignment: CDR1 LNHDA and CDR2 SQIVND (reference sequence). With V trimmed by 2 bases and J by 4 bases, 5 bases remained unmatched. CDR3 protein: CASSIPAGESDTQYF. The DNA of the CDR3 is TGTGCCAGTAGTATACCAGCGGGAGAGTCAGATACGCAGTATTTT.

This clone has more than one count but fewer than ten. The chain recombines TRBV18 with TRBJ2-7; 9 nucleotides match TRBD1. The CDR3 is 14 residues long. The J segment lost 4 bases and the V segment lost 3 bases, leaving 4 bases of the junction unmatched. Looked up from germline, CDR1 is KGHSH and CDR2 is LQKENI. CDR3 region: CASSPGTGWYEQYF. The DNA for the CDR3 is TGTGCCAGCTCACCCGGGACAGGGTGGTACGAGCAGTACTTC.

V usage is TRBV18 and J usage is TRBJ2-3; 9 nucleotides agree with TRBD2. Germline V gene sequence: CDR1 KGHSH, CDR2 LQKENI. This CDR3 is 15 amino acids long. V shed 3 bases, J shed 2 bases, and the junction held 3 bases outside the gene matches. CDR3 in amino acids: CASSPTSGYTDTQYF. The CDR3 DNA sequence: TGTGCCAGCTCACCGACTAGCGGATACACAGATACGCAGTATTTT. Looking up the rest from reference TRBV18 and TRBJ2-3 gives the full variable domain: NAGVMQNPRHLVRRRGQEARLRCSPMKGHSHVYWYRQLPEEGLKFMVYLQKENIIDESGMPKERFSAEFPKEGPSILRIQQVVRGDSAAYFCASSPTSGYTDTQYFGPGTRLTVL.

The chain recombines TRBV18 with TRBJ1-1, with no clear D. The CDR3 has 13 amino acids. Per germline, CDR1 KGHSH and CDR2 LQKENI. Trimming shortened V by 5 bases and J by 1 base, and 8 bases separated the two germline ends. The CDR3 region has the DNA TGTGCCAGCTCAACATTTGGGAACACTGAAGCTTTCTTT. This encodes CASSTFGNTEAFF.

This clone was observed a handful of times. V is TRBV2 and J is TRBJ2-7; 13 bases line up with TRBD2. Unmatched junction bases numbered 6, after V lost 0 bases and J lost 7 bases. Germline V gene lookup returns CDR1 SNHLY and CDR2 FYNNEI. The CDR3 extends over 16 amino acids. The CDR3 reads CASSEAGLAGAGEQYF. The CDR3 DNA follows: TGTGCCAGCAGTGAAGCCGGACTAGCGGGAGCGGGAGAGCAGTACTTC.

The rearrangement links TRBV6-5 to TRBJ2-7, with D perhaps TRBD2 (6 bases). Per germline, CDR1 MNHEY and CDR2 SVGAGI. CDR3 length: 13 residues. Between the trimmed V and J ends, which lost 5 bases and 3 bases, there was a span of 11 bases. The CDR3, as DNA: TGTGCCAGCAGTCCCGGGACTTTCTACGAGCAGTACTTC. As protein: CASSPGTFYEQYF.

The CDR3 region has the DNA TGTGCCAGCAGTTCTTCCACTGGGACAGAGGGGACCCAGTACTTC. Translation: CASSSSTGTEGTQYF. The V gene is TRBV6-1, the J gene TRBJ2-5; 7 positions match TRBD1. The germline gives CDR1 MNHNS, CDR2 SASEGT. V lost 5 bases to trimming and J lost 7 bases; unmatched junction nucleotides: 13. This CDR3 contains 15 residues.

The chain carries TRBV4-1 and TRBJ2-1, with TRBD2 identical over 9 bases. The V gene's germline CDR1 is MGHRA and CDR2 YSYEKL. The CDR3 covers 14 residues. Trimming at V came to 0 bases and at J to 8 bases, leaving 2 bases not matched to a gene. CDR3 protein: CASSQEVAGDEQFF. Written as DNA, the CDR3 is TGCGCCAGCAGCCAAGAGGTAGCGGGAGATGAGCAGTTCTTC.

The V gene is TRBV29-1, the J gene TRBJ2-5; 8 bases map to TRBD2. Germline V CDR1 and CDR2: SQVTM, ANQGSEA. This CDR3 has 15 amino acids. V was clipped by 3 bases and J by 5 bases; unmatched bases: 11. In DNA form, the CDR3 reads TGCAGCGTTGAGTTGAGCGGGAGAGGGTGGGAGACCCAGTACTTC. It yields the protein CSVELSGRGWETQYF.

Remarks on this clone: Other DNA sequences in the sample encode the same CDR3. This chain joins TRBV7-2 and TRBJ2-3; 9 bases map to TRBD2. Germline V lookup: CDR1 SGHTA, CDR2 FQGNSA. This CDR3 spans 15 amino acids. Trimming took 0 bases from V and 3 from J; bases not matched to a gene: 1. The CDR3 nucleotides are TGTGCCAGCAGCTTAGCTAGCGGGAGTACAGATACGCAGTATTTT. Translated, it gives CASSLASGSTDTQYF. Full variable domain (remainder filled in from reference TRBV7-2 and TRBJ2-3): GAGVSQSPSNKVTEKGKDVELRCDPISGHTALYWYRQSLGQGLEFLIYFQGNSAPDKSGLPSDRFSAERTGGSVSTLTIQRTQQEDSAVYLCASSLASGSTDTQYFGPGTRLTVL.

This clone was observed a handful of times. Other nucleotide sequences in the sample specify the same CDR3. The CDR3 here is CAISTLPRGEKLFF. CDR3 coding DNA: TGTGCCATCAGTACTCTACCTAGGGGCGAAAAACTGTTTTTT. The chain uses TRBV10-3 and TRBJ1-4, with D possibly being TRBD1 (5 bases). The length of the CDR3 is 14 residues. The V and J ends lost 5 bases and 8 bases respectively, with 15 bases between them. Germline V gene data show CDR1 as ENHRY and CDR2 as SYGVKD.

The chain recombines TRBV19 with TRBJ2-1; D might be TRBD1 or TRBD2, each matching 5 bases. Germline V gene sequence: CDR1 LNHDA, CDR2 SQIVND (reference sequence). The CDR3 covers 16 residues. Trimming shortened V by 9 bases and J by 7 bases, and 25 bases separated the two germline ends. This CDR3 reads CASLSFGTTGRNEQFF. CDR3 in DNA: TGTGCCAGCCTCTCGTTCGGGACGACGGGGAGAAATGAGCAGTTCTTC.

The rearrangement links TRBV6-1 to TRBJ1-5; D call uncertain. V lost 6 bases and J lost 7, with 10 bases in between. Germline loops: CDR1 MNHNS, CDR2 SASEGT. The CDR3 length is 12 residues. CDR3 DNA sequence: TGTGCCAGCAGATGGGGTGCCCAGCCCCAGCATTTT. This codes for CASRWGAQPQHF.

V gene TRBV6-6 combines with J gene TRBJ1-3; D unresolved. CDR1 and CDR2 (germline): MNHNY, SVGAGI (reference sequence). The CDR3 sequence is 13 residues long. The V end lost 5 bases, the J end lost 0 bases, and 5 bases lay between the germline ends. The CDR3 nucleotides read TGTGCCAGCAGTACGGGCTCTGGAAACACCATATATTTT. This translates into CASSTGSGNTIYF.

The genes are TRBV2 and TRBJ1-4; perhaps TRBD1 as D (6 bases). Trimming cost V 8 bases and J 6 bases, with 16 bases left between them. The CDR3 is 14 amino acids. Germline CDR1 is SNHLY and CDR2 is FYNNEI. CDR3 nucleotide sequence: TGTGCCAGCTCGAAGGGGGGGTTAGATGAAAAACTGTTTTTT. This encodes CASSKGGLDEKLFF.

CDR3 nucleotides: TGTGCCAGCAGCACGACGAAGGGGGCTAACACCGGGGAGCTGTTTTTT. This codes for CASSTTKGANTGELFF. V usage is TRBV7-3 and J usage is TRBJ2-2; 7 nucleotides line up with TRBD1. The CDR3 is made up of 16 amino acids. V lost 5 bases, J lost 2 bases, and 8 bases stayed unmatched. Germline CDR1 is SGHTA and CDR2 is FQGTGA.